Listed below are T cell receptor beta chains from one sample, sequenced in a study of blood T cell repertoires in COVID-19. Generated by immunoSEQ multiplex PCR, the TCRdb table keeps only in-frame clones and is missing some. The sample lists about 310,000 clones, about nine tenths occurring once. The sequencing input was peripheral blood. The receptors were gathered from a man between 18 and 35 years old with active or convalescent COVID-19. Both conserved end residues are part of each CDR3. D genes are given only for firm matches. Clone size is shown for a subset of rows, as once, few, many or a class of expanded clone.

v_call	clone_size	d_call	j_call	cdr3_aa	cdr3_nt
TRBV24-1	.	TRBD1	TRBJ2-5	CATSDPPRQGSRETQYF	TGTGCCACCAGTGATCCCCCTCGACAGGGATCGAGGGAGACCCAGTACTTC
TRBV11-2	.	.	TRBJ2-5	CASSSGQGWWGQYF	TGTGCCAGCAGCTCGGGACAAGGATGGTGGGGCCAGTACTTC
TRBV6-1	once	.	TRBJ2-7	CASSEVGRGAGYEQYF	TGTGCCAGCAGTGAAGTGGGCAGGGGAGCGGGATACGAGCAGTACTTC
TRBV11-2	.	.	TRBJ2-7	CASSLRGRDGFYEQYF	TGTGCCAGCAGCCTCCGAGGGCGTGACGGCTTCTACGAGCAGTACTTC
TRBV4-1	.	.	TRBJ2-1	CASSQGDNNEQFF	TGCGCCAGCAGCCAAGGGGACAACAATGAGCAGTTCTTC
TRBV5-1	.	TRBD1	TRBJ2-3	CASSLKGASTDTQYF	TGCGCCAGCAGCTTGAAGGGGGCGAGTACAGATACGCAGTATTTT
TRBV15	.	.	TRBJ1-2	CATSRAGEGFYGYTF	TGTGCCACCAGCAGAGCGGGTGAGGGTTTCTATGGCTACACCTTC
TRBV5-1	.	TRBD1	TRBJ2-1	CASSLADGTGAGNEQFF	TGCGCCAGCAGCTTGGCCGACGGGACAGGGGCGGGCAATGAGCAGTTCTTC
TRBV12-5	.	.	TRBJ2-3	CASGLVLTDLSTDTQYF	TGTGCTAGTGGTTTGGTACTCACAGACCTTAGCACAGATACGCAGTATTTT
TRBV28	.	.	TRBJ2-7	CASSAPRGLRPYEQYF	TGTGCCAGCAGTGCACCCCGGGGTCTGAGGCCCTACGAGCAGTACTTC
TRBV7-6	.	TRBD1	TRBJ2-7	CASSAGQGLGTAYEQYF	TGTGCCAGCAGCGCAGGACAGGGGCTTGGTACGGCCTACGAGCAGTACTTC
TRBV28	few	TRBD2	TRBJ2-1	CASSLGLAGYNEQFF	TGTGCCAGCAGTTTAGGACTAGCGGGCTACAATGAGCAGTTCTTC
TRBV19	.	.	TRBJ2-1	CASSISLRAAVFNEQFF	TGTGCCAGTAGTATTTCGTTGAGGGCGGCGGTTTTCAATGAGCAGTTCTTC
TRBV9	.	TRBD2	TRBJ2-7	CASSVASGEYEQYF	TGTGCCAGCAGCGTAGCTAGCGGAGAATACGAGCAGTACTTC
TRBV9	.	TRBD2	TRBJ2-5	CASSVGPRGGPTGTQYF	TGTGCCAGCAGCGTAGGGCCGCGGGGGGGCCCTACCGGGACCCAGTACTTC
TRBV9	.	TRBD1	TRBJ2-1	CASSQTGINDNEQFF	TGTGCCAGCAGTCAGACAGGGATCAACGACAATGAGCAGTTCTTC
TRBV9	.	.	TRBJ2-3	CASSVGAWGHLRRDTQYF	TGTGCCAGCAGCGTAGGGGCATGGGGACACCTTCGACGAGATACGCAGTATTTT
TRBV4-3	.	TRBD1	TRBJ1-4	CASSQAGTDSREKLFF	TGCGCCAGCAGCCAGGCAGGGACAGATAGTAGGGAAAAACTGTTTTTT
TRBV5-1	.	TRBD1	TRBJ1-6	CASSLRTGGPREGSPLHF	TGCGCCAGCAGCCTCAGGACAGGGGGCCCCAGGGAGGGTTCACCCCTCCACTTT
TRBV19	.	.	TRBJ1-4	CASSISALATNEKLFF	TGTGCCAGTAGTATATCCGCACTGGCAACTAATGAAAAACTGTTTTTT
TRBV5-1	.	.	TRBJ1-2	CASSLDSNYGYTF	TGCGCCAGCAGCTTAGACAGTAACTATGGCTACACCTTC
TRBV27	.	TRBD1	TRBJ2-4	CASRPLDRDVNIQYF	TGTGCCAGCAGGCCGCTGGACAGGGATGTAAACATTCAGTACTTC
TRBV9	once	TRBD1	TRBJ1-4	CASSPRQGQNEKLFF	TGTGCCAGCAGCCCGAGACAGGGTCAGAATGAAAAACTGTTTTTT
TRBV18	.	.	TRBJ2-1	CASSLTKLHEQFF	TGTGCCAGCTCACTAACTAAGCTTCATGAGCAGTTCTTC
TRBV6-5	.	TRBD2	TRBJ2-1	CASTKVGLAGSEQFF	TGTGCCAGCACTAAAGTGGGACTAGCGGGATCGGAGCAGTTCTTC
TRBV7-2	.	.	TRBJ2-2	CASSFSNTGELFF	TGTGCCAGCAGCTTCTCGAACACCGGGGAGCTGTTTTTT
TRBV30	.	.	TRBJ1-3	CAWMKHISGNTIYF	TGTGCCTGGATGAAACACATCTCTGGAAACACCATATATTTT
TRBV28	.	.	TRBJ1-1	CASSLLGDTFGAFF	TGTGCCAGCAGCCTACTGGGGGACACCTTTGGGGCTTTCTTT
TRBV19	.	.	TRBJ2-3	CASSIDWGGIDTQYF	TGTGCCAGTAGTATAGATTGGGGAGGAATAGATACGCAGTATTTT
TRBV5-1	.	TRBD2	TRBJ2-3	CASSLDGREFADTQYF	TGCGCCAGCAGCTTGGATGGGCGGGAGTTCGCAGATACGCAGTATTTT
TRBV6-1	.	.	TRBJ1-1	CASSEMGGRGTEAFF	TGTGCCAGCAGTGAAATGGGGGGGCGAGGCACTGAAGCTTTCTTT
TRBV18	few	.	TRBJ1-4	CASSSVATNEKLFF	TGTGCCAGCTCGTCAGTTGCAACTAATGAAAAACTGTTTTTT
TRBV7-9	.	TRBD1	TRBJ1-4	CASSPLRDRDEKLFF	TGTGCCAGCAGCCCGCTACGGGACAGGGATGAAAAACTGTTTTTT
TRBV5-4	.	TRBD2	TRBJ2-4	CASSSGLAGGTDIQYF	TGTGCCAGCAGCTCGGGACTAGCGGGGGGTACGGACATTCAGTACTTC
TRBV25-1	.	TRBD2	TRBJ2-1	CASSSRLAGDYNEQFF	TGTGCCAGCAGTTCCCGACTAGCGGGGGATTACAATGAGCAGTTCTTC
TRBV10-3	.	.	TRBJ2-1	CAISVGQGSSYNEQFF	TGTGCCATCAGTGTAGGGCAGGGTAGCTCCTACAATGAGCAGTTCTTC
TRBV5-1	once	.	TRBJ2-5	CASSAGGARQETQYF	TGCGCCAGCAGCGCTGGAGGCGCCCGTCAAGAGACCCAGTACTTC
TRBV2	.	.	TRBJ1-5	CASSEPGGQPQHF	TGTGCCAGCAGTGAGCCAGGTGGGCAGCCCCAGCATTTT
TRBV10-3	.	TRBD2	TRBJ2-2	CATTGASGRAEPNTGELFF	TGTGCCACCACGGGGGCTAGCGGGAGGGCCGAACCAAACACCGGGGAGCTGTTTTTT
TRBV6-2/TRBV6-3	.	.	TRBJ1-5	CASSYTDVGQPKWAQHF	TGTGCCAGCAGTTACACAGACGTTGGACAGCCCAAGTGGGCCCAGCATTTT
TRBV4-1	.	.	TRBJ2-5	CASSHEYEQETQYF	TGCGCCAGCAGCCATGAATACGAGCAAGAGACCCAGTACTTC
TRBV5-4	.	TRBD1	TRBJ1-1	CASSTQGVLGSEAFF	TGTGCCAGCAGCACCCAGGGGGTCTTGGGATCTGAAGCTTTCTTT
TRBV2	.	.	TRBJ1-2	CASSEYGGTGKGYTF	TGTGCCAGCAGTGAATATGGGGGAACAGGGAAGGGCTACACCTTC
TRBV2	.	TRBD2	TRBJ2-3	CASRPGLADAVPDTQYF	TGTGCCAGCAGGCCGGGACTAGCGGACGCGGTACCAGATACGCAGTATTTT
TRBV18	.	TRBD1	TRBJ1-1	CASSPALDRPNTEAFF	TGTGCCAGCTCACCAGCCCTGGACAGGCCGAACACTGAAGCTTTCTTT
TRBV4-1	few	TRBD1	TRBJ1-5	CASSQGIIAGGRQPQHF	TGCGCCAGCAGCCAAGGTATTATTGCAGGGGGAAGACAGCCCCAGCATTTT
TRBV2	.	.	TRBJ2-7	CASSLTGTEAYEQYF	TGTGCCAGCAGTCTTACCGGGACTGAAGCCTACGAGCAGTACTTC
TRBV28	.	TRBD2	TRBJ2-7	CASSATSGRTSYEQYF	TGTGCCAGCAGTGCCACTAGCGGGAGAACCTCCTACGAGCAGTACTTC
TRBV7-9	few	.	TRBJ1-6	CASSKDQGSPPLHF	TGTGCCAGCAGCAAAGACCAGGGGAGTCCACCCCTCCACTTT
TRBV6-2/TRBV6-3	.	.	TRBJ2-7	CASSYGPDYEQYF	TGTGCCAGCAGTTACGGGCCGGACTACGAGCAGTACTTC
TRBV4-1	.	TRBD2	TRBJ2-7	CASSPGLAGGIEQYF	TGCGCCAGCAGCCCAGGACTAGCGGGAGGAATCGAGCAGTACTTC
TRBV5-5	.	.	TRBJ2-5	CASSFFAGLETQYF	TGTGCCAGCAGCTTCTTCGCTGGGCTGGAGACCCAGTACTTC
TRBV12-3/TRBV12-4	.	.	TRBJ1-1	CASRDKGTEAFF	TGTGCCAGCAGGGACAAGGGGACTGAAGCTTTCTTT
TRBV6-5	.	TRBD1	TRBJ2-3	CASSPTGKKQYF	TGTGCCAGCAGTCCGACAGGGAAAAAGCAGTATTTT
TRBV3-1/TRBV3-2	.	TRBD1	TRBJ2-3	CASSRGRTGLGDTQYF	TGTGCCAGCAGCCGGGGAAGGACAGGGTTAGGAGATACGCAGTATTTT
TRBV5-1	.	TRBD2	TRBJ2-7	CASSLVPGGPYEQYF	TGCGCCAGCAGCTTGGTGCCGGGAGGGCCGTACGAGCAGTACTTC
TRBV4-3	.	.	TRBJ2-2	CASSQDQNRANTGELFF	TGCGCCAGCAGCCAAGATCAGAACAGAGCGAACACCGGGGAGCTGTTTTTT
TRBV7-9	.	TRBD1	TRBJ2-1	CASSLSGQGRFEQFF	TGTGCCAGCAGCTTATCCGGACAGGGTAGGTTCGAGCAGTTCTTC